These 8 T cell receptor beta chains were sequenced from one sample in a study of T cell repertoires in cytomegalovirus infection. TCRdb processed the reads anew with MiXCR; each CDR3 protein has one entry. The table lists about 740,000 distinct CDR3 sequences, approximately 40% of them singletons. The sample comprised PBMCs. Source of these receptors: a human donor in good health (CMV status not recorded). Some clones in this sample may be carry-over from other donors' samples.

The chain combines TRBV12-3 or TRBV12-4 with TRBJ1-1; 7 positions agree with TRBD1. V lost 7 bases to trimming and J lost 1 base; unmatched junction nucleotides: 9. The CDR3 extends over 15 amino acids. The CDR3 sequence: CASTHRDSRNTEAFF. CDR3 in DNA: TGTGCCAGCACCCACCGGGACAGTAGGAACACTGAAGCTTTCTTT.

The CDR3 DNA is TGTGCCAGCAGAGAGGGACTAGCGGGAGAATTCTCCTACAATGAGCAGTTCTTC. This sequence encodes CASREGLAGEFSYNEQFF. The chain carries TRBV28 and TRBJ2-1, with TRBD2 matching over 14 bases. V lost 6 bases and J lost 0; bases outside the gene matches: 7. This CDR3 region has 18 residues. Germline V gives CDR1 MDHEN, CDR2 SYDVKM.

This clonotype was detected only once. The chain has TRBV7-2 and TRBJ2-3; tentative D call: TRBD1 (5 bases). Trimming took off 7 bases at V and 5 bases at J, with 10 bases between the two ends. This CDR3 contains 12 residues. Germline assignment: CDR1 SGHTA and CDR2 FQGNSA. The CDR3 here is CASIPDRDTQYF. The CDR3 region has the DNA TGTGCCAGCATCCCCGACAGAGATACGCAGTATTTT. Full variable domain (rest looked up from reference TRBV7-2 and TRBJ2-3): GAGVSQSPSNKVTEKGKDVELRCDPISGHTALYWYRQSLGQGLEFLIYFQGNSAPDKSGLPSDRFSAERTGGSVSTLTIQRTQQEDSAVYLCASIPDRDTQYFGPGTRLTVL.

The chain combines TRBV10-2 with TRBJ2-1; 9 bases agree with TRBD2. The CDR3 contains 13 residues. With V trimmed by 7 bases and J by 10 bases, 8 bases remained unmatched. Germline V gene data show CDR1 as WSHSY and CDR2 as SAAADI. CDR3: CASMAGGRGEQFF. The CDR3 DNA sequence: TGCGCCAGCATGGCGGGGGGGCGGGGGGAGCAGTTCTTC.

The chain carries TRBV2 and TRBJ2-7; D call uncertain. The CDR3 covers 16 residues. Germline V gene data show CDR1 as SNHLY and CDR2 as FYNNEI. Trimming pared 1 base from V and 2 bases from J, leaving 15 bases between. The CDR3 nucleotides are TGTGCCAGCAGTGAAGTAGAATCGAGCGAACCCTACGAGCAGTACTTC. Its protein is CASSEVESSEPYEQYF.

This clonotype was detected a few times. Written as DNA, the CDR3 is TGTGCCAGCAGGAAACAGGGTCTGATGGCTAATGAAAAACTGTTTTTT. This translates into CASRKQGLMANEKLFF. The V gene is TRBV12-3 or TRBV12-4, the J gene TRBJ1-4; D may be TRBD1 (6 bases). The length of the CDR3 is 16 residues. V was trimmed by 6 bases and J by 3 bases, leaving 17 bases between them.

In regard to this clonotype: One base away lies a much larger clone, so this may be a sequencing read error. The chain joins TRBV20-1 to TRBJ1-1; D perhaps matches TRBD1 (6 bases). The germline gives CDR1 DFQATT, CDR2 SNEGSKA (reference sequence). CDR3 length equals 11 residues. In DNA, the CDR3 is TGCAGTGCTATAACCTCCGACAGGTGGACTTTT. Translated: CSAITSDRWTF.

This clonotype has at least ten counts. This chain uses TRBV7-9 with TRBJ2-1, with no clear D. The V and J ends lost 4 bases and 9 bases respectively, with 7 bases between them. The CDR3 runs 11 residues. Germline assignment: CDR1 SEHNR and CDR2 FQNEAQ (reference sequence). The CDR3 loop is CASSSPGEQFF. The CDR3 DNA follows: TGTGCCAGCAGCTCCCCCGGTGAGCAGTTCTTC.